A single sample is the source of the 9 T cell receptor beta chains below, sequenced in a study of blood T cell repertoires in COVID-19. Produced via immunoSEQ multiplex PCR; TCRdb's table is partial and in-frame only. In the table there are approximately 100,000 clones, roughly 88% of which are singletons. The sequenced sample consisted of peripheral blood. Receptors were obtained from a woman aged 55-69 years with acute or convalescent COVID-19.

V and J are TRBV2 and TRBJ1-3; no clear D. This CDR3 has 13 amino acids. The V end lost 11 bases, the J end lost 0 bases, and 11 bases lay between the germline ends. Germline V gene data show CDR1 as SNHLY and CDR2 as FYNNEI. The chain's CDR3 is CALEGYSGNTIYF. CDR3 sequence (DNA): TGTGCCCTAGAGGGCTACTCTGGAAACACCATATATTTT.

This clone was observed once. The genes are TRBV24-1 and TRBJ2-5; 10 nucleotides align to TRBD1. Germline CDR1 KGHDR, CDR2 SFDVKD. With 4 bases clipped from V and 5 bases from J, the junction kept 6 bases outside the gene matches. This CDR3 contains 15 residues. This chain's CDR3 is CATSEPTGGRETQYF. The CDR3, as DNA: TGTGCCACCAGTGAACCGACAGGGGGCAGGGAGACCCAGTACTTC.

V is TRBV9 and J is TRBJ2-1, with D possibly being TRBD1 (6 bases). This CDR3 contains 16 residues. Germline V CDR1 and CDR2: SGDLS, YYNGEE. Trimming stripped 4 bases from V and 0 bases from J, with 14 bases between. CDR3 nucleotides: TGTGCCAGCAGCTTCTGGGACACCGGCTCCTACAATGAGCAGTTCTTC. Encoded protein: CASSFWDTGSYNEQFF.

This chain uses TRBV7-9 with TRBJ1-2; a weak D match, TRBD1 (5 bases). Trimming stripped 0 bases from V and 4 bases from J, with 6 bases between. Germline CDR1 and CDR2: SEHNR and FQNEAQ (reference sequence). This CDR3 spans 13 amino acids. The CDR3 nucleotides read TGTGCCAGCAGCTTAGCAGGGGTCTATGGCTACACCTTC. It yields the protein CASSLAGVYGYTF.

This clone was recorded only once. The chain recombines TRBV6-5 with TRBJ1-5; 9 bases align to TRBD1. V shed 7 bases, J shed 3 bases, and the junction held 7 bases outside the gene matches. CDR3 size: 15 residues. Germline loops: CDR1 MNHEY, CDR2 SVGAGI. The CDR3 sequence: CASKEGTGNNQPQHF. CDR3 DNA: TGTGCCAGCAAAGAGGGGACAGGGAACAATCAGCCCCAGCATTTT.

V usage is TRBV6-5 and J usage is TRBJ1-1; D possibly corresponds to TRBD1 (6 bases). CDR1 is MNHEY and CDR2 is SVGAGI in the germline V gene. V was shortened by 6 bases and J by 5 bases, with 13 bases between the two germline ends. The CDR3 consists of 13 residues. The CDR3 sequence: CASRPKGTTEAFF. CDR3 DNA: TGTGCCAGCAGACCGAAGGGGACAACTGAAGCTTTCTTT.

The V and J genes are TRBV11-2 and TRBJ1-3; maybe TRBD1 (6 bases). V was shortened by 6 bases and J by 3 bases, with 12 bases between the two germline ends. The CDR3 is made up of 14 amino acids. From germline, CDR1 is SGHAT and CDR2 FQNNGV. As DNA, the CDR3 is TGTGCCAGCAGGGGGGCAGACCATGGAAACACCATATATTTT. The encoded protein is CASRGADHGNTIYF.

This chain joins TRBV5-8 and TRBJ2-1, with 8 bases fitting TRBD1. J lost 9 bases, V lost 9 bases, and 14 bases had no gene match. Germline CDR1 is SGHTS and CDR2 is YDEGEE. CDR3 length: 14 residues. In nucleotides, the CDR3 is TGTGCCACCGTCGACAGGGGTTTTCGGAGTGAGCAGTTCTTC. As protein: CATVDRGFRSEQFF.

The gene calls are TRBV24-1 and TRBJ2-1, with 8 nucleotides matching TRBD2. Germline V gene data show CDR1 as KGHDR and CDR2 as SFDVKD. The CDR3 has 17 residues. V lost 3 bases, J lost 4 bases, and 10 bases stayed unmatched. The DNA for the CDR3 is TGTGCCACCAGTGATCCCTCCCTAGCGGGCCTTTACAATGAGCAGTTCTTC. This encodes CATSDPSLAGLYNEQFF.